This note documents a single TCR beta chain sequence. Its antigen is unidentified. These data are taken from a study of neoadjuvant anti-PD-1 for oral cavity cancer. Study-level background: Patients without progression got a fourth dose around day 43. Study-level findings and limits: Higher pretreatment Treg/Th17 ratios tracked higher pretreatment blood clonality.

This CDR3 is 15 amino acids long. CDR1 and CDR2 (germline): SGHRS, YFSETQ. Trimming took off 4 bases at V and 1 base at J, with 14 bases between the two ends. Clones were sequenced by immunoSEQ multiplex PCR, and TCRdb holds only the in-frame ones, with some missing. The table has about 14,000 clones, about 74% seen once. The time point: after neoadjuvant nivolumab, at surgical resection. The chain uses TRBV5-1 and TRBJ1-1; maybe TRBD1 (5 bases). This specimen was PBMCs, taken after nivolumab (anti-PD-1) treatment. The receptor was derived from a person aged 35 to 85 with oral cavity squamous cell carcinoma. CDR3 loop: CASSPWDQGNTEAFF. DNA for the CDR3: TGCGCCAGCAGCCCGTGGGACCAAGGGAACACTGAAGCTTTCTTT.